This TCR beta chain is drawn from a study of identical twins. Germline V CDR1 and CDR2: SGDLS, YYNGEE. The CDR3 length is 13 residues, termini included. From the 5' RACE reads, TCRdb called clonotypes with MiXCR, one entry per CDR3 protein. The sample gives more than 600,000 distinct CDR3 sequences, 15% to 20% of which show up once; roughly 13% is in the top ten. This clonotype was observed a few times. It is unclear where the CDR3 begins or ends on the DNA, so no DNA is shown, and the CDR3 is as TCRdb lists it. The same data also went into a second study, on T cells expressing NK-cell markers. This second study says: Four of the donors also had these clonotypes leading their CD3+CD56-NKG2C+ fraction.

Sequenced: PBMCs. The rearrangement links TRBV9 to TRBJ2-1; TRBD2 reflects the table's D call only, with no check against the DNA. The clonotype comes from a woman younger than 30 in good health. The CDR3 loop reads CASSVGGGASKLF.